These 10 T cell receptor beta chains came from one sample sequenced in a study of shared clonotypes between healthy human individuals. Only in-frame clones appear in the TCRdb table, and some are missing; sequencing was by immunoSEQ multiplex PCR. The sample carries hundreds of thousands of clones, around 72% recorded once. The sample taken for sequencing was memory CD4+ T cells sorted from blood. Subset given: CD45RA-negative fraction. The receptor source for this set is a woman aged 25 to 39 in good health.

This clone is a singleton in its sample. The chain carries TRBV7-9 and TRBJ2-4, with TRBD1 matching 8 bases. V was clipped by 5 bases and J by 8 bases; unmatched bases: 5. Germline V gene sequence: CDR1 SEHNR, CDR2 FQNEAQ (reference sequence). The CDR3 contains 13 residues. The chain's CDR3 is CASSRTGFDIQYF. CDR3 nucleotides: TGTGCCAGCAGCAGGACAGGGTTCGACATTCAGTACTTC. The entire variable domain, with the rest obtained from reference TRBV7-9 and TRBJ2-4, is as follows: DTGVSQNPRHKITKRGQNVTFRCDPISEHNRLYWYRQTLGQGPEFLTYFQNEAQLEKSRLLSDRFSAERPKGSFSTLEIQRTEQGDSAMYLCASSRTGFDIQYFGAGTRLSVL.

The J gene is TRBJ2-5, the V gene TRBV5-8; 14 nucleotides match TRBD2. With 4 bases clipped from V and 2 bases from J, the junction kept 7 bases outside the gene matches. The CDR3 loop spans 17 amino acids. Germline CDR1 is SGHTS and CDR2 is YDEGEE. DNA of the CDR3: TGTGCCAGCAGCAATGGACTAGCGGGAGGCCGGCAAGAGACCCAGTACTTC. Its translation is CASSNGLAGGRQETQYF.

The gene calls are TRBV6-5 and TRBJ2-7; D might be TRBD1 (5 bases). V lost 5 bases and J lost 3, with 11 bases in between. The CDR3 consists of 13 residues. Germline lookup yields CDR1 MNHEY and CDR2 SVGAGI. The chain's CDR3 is CASSPDTLYEQYF. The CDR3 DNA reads TGTGCCAGCAGTCCGGACACCCTCTACGAGCAGTACTTC.

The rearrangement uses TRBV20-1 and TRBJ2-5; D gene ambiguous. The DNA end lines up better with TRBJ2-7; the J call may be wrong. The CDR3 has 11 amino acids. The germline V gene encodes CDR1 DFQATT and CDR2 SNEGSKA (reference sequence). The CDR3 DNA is TGCAGTCCGGTTAGGAGCCACGAGCAGTACTTC. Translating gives CSPVRSHEQYF.

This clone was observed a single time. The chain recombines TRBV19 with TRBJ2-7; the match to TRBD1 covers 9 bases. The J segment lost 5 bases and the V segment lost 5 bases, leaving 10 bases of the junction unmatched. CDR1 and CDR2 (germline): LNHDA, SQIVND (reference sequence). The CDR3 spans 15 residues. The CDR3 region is CASSASGTGLDEQYF. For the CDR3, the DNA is TGTGCCAGTAGTGCTTCCGGGACAGGGTTGGACGAGCAGTACTTC.

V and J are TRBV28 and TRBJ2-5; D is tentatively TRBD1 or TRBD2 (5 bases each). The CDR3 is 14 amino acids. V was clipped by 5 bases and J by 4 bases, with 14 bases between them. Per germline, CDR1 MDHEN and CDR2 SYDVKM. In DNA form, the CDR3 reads TGTGCCAGCAGTGAAGGGACCGGCCTAGAGACCCAGTACTTC. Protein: CASSEGTGLETQYF.

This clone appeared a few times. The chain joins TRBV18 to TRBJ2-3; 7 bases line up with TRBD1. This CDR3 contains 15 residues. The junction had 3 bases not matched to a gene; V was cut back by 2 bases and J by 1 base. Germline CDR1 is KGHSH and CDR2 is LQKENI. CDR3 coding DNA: TGTGCCAGCTCACCAGACAGGGTTCGCACAGATACGCAGTATTTT. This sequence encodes CASSPDRVRTDTQYF.

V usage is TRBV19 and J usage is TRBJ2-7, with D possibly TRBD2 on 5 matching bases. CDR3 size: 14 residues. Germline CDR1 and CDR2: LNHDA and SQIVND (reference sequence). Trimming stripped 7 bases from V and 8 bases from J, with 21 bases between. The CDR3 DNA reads TGTGCCAGTACGAGTGTAAGCGGCCCGTTCAAGCAGTACTTC. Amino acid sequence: CASTSVSGPFKQYF.

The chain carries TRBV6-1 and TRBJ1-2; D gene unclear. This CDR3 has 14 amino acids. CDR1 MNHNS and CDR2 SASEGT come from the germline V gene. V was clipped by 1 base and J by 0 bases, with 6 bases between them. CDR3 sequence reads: CASSEGFTNYGYTF. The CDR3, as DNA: TGTGCCAGCAGTGAAGGATTCACTAACTATGGCTACACCTTC.

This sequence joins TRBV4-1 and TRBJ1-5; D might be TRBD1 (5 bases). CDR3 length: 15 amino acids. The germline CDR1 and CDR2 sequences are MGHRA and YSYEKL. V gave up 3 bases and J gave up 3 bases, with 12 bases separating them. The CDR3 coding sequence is TGCGCCAGCAGCCAGGCTGACAGTTTCAATCAGCCCCAGCATTTT. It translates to CASSQADSFNQPQHF.